This T cell receptor (beta chain) came from a study of CD4 and CD8 cells across lung adenocarcinoma regions. Donors had localized lung adenocarcinoma, a non-small cell lung cancer. Germline V CDR1 and CDR2: WNHNN, SYGVQD (reference sequence). V lost 2 bases, J lost 13 bases, and 18 bases lay in between. This CDR3 is built from 14 residues. TCRdb passed the PCR reads through MiXCR, listing each CDR3 protein once. This table holds tens of thousands of distinct CDR3 sequences, 40% to 60% found once. The specimen was CD8+ T cells from the center of a lung tumor. This clonotype originated in a male donor with lung adenocarcinoma. The CD4 and CD8 labels of this study may be unreliable. The V gene is TRBV10-1, the J gene TRBJ2-4; maybe TRBD2 (5 bases). CDR3 sequence (DNA): TGCGCCAGCAGTGAGCCGCGAGCCGGAGGCATGCAGTACTTC. It is translated as CASSEPRAGGMQYF.